In its sample, the clone carrying this TCR beta chain was seen many times. What it binds is not known. This specimen comes from a study of spatial heterogeneity in lung cancer. Overall study: There was a strong correlation between the counts of TCR transcripts measured in tumor regions and a T cell transcriptional module score that was calculated from matched bulk RNA-seq. Study-wide findings and caveats: How many expanded intratumoral alpha and beta TCRs were present tracked the tumor mutation count, which was a count of nonsynonymous mutations. Expanded TCR counts, ubiquitous and regional, correlated respectively with ubiquitous and regional nonsynonymous mutation counts.

This CDR3 has 17 amino acids. The germline CDR1 and CDR2 sequences are SGHAT and FQNNGV. The V segment lost 0 bases and the J segment 6 bases; nucleotides outside the gene matches: 8. One entry per CDR3 protein, called by TCRdb with MiXCR from the 5' RACE reads. The profile shows 100,000 or so distinct CDR3 sequences, 4.4% of them singletons. The time point: sample taken at primary tumor resection. The sequence was obtained from a male donor with early-stage non-small cell lung cancer. The sample consisted of lung tumor tissue, taken at surgery. The chain couples TRBV11-2 to TRBJ2-3; TRBD1 matches 11 bases. This CDR3 is CASSLELDRGRRDTQYF. The CDR3 DNA reads as TGTGCCAGCAGCTTAGAATTGGACAGGGGGCGAAGGGATACGCAGTATTTT.